The next 22 T cell receptor beta chains were all read from a single sample in a study of CD8 T cells in ankylosing spondylitis. Findings and limits, study-wide: Typical of ankylosing spondylitis blood, it appeared, was a TCR beta motif of fewer than 10 highly homologous variants.

The antigens these receptors bind are not known. MiXCR was run by TCRdb on the 5' RACE reads, yielding one entry per CDR3 protein. The sample lists 300,000 to 400,000 distinct CDR3 sequences, under 25% occurring once. Sequencing was carried out using blood, either unsorted or a sorted T cell fraction (not recorded which). The receptor source for this set is a male donor with ankylosing spondylitis.

This clonotype was counted a few times. The chain joins TRBV5-1 to TRBJ1-1; 9 bases are a match to TRBD1. The germline CDR1 and CDR2 sequences are SGHRS and YFSETQ. The V and J ends lost 4 bases and 4 bases, in that order; junction bases with no gene match: 8. The CDR3 totals 15 residues. The CDR3 coding sequence is TGCGCCAGCAGCCACCCGGGACAGGGAGTCACTGAAGCTTTCTTT. It is translated as CASSHPGQGVTEAFF.

In this sample, this clonotype turned up a few times. The chain's CDR3 is CASSLVVRGNEQFF. For the CDR3, the DNA is TGCGCCAGCAGCTTGGTTGTTAGGGGGAATGAGCAGTTCTTC. The V call is TRBV5-1, the J call TRBJ2-1, with D possibly being TRBD1 (6 bases). V lost 0 bases, J lost 7 bases, and 11 bases lay in between. The length of the CDR3 is 14 residues. Germline V gene sequence: CDR1 SGHRS, CDR2 YFSETQ. Combining the CDR3 with reference TRBV5-1 and TRBJ2-1 gives the whole variable domain KAGVTQTPRYLIKTRGQQVTLSCSPISGHRSVSWYQQTPGQGLQFLFEYFSETQRNKGNFPGRFSGRQFSNSRSEMNVSTLELGDSALYLCASSLVVRGNEQFFGPGTRLTVL.

The chain is built from TRBV6-4 and TRBJ2-2, with D tentatively TRBD2 (5 bases). Trimming left V 4 bases short and J 4 bases short, with 7 bases between. The CDR3 covers 13 residues. The V gene's germline CDR1 is MRHNA and CDR2 SNTAGT. The CDR3 here is CASSGRGTGELFF. The CDR3 region has the DNA TGTGCCAGCAGTGGTCGGGGCACCGGGGAGCTGTTTTTT.

The chain uses TRBV27 and TRBJ2-1, with D unresolved. Germline V gene sequence: CDR1 MNHEY, CDR2 SMNVEV (reference sequence). This CDR3 is 13 amino acids long. The germline V and J ends were trimmed by 5 bases and 8 bases, with 13 bases remaining between them. CDR3 in amino acids: CASSPPVSDEQFF. The CDR3 nucleotides read TGTGCCAGCAGTCCCCCAGTCAGTGATGAGCAGTTCTTC.

The CDR3 spells CASSPSRYYEQYF. The DNA for the CDR3 is TGTGCCAGCAGCCCCTCGCGGTACTACGAGCAGTACTTC. The rearrangement links TRBV3-1 to TRBJ2-7; D unclear. The CDR3 extends over 13 amino acids. V was pared by 4 bases and J by 3 bases, with 10 bases between. Germline V lookup: CDR1 LGHDT, CDR2 YNNKEL (reference sequence).

This clonotype was seen only a few times. The chain links TRBV25-1 to TRBJ2-7, with TRBD2 identical over 9 bases. Germline V lookup: CDR1 MGHDK, CDR2 SYGVNS. Trimming at V came to 3 bases and at J to 13 bases, leaving 7 bases not matched to a gene. The CDR3 covers 12 residues. CDR3 nucleotide sequence: TGTGCCAGCAGTGAGGAGCGGGAGGTCTATTACTTC. The encoded protein is CASSEEREVYYF.

Ten or more counts support this clonotype. The chain joins TRBV19 to TRBJ2-2; TRBD2 aligns across 10 bases. V lost 4 bases, J lost 4 bases, and 3 bases stayed unmatched. CDR3 length: 15 residues. The germline V gene has CDR1 LNHDA and CDR2 SQIVND (reference sequence). CDR3 sequence reads: CASSTASGSTGELFF. CDR3 DNA sequence: TGTGCCAGTAGTACGGCTAGCGGGAGCACCGGGGAGCTGTTTTTT.

The chain recombines TRBV15 with TRBJ2-5; D gene unclear. The germline V gene has CDR1 LNHNV and CDR2 YYDKDF (reference sequence). Trimming removed 1 base at V and 2 bases at J, with 8 bases between. The CDR3 sequence is 14 residues long. The CDR3 region has the DNA TGTGCCACCAGCAGAGGAGGAGAACAAGAGACCCAGTACTTC. Amino acid sequence: CATSRGGEQETQYF.

The CDR3 loop is CASSLSGDLHEQYF. CDR3 bases: TGTGCCAGCAGTTTATCTGGGGATCTCCACGAGCAGTACTTC. The chain combines TRBV28 with TRBJ2-7; D gene uncertain. Germline lookup yields CDR1 MDHEN and CDR2 SYDVKM. V shed 1 base and J shed 5 bases, with 12 bases lying between them. CDR3 length: 14 residues.

This clonotype has just a few counts. The chain carries TRBV7-2 and TRBJ2-7; 8 bases fit TRBD2. Per the germline V gene, CDR1 is SGHTA and CDR2 is FQGNSA. CDR3 length: 16 residues. Germline trimming cut 5 bases from V and 4 bases from J; bases unmatched to any gene: 13. The CDR3 sequence: CASSTTASSGIYEQYF. Written as DNA, the CDR3 is TGTGCCAGCAGCACTACGGCCAGTAGCGGGATTTACGAGCAGTACTTC. The whole variable domain, remainder taken from reference TRBV7-2 and TRBJ2-7, is GAGVSQSPSNKVTEKGKDVELRCDPISGHTALYWYRQSLGQGLEFLIYFQGNSAPDKSGLPSDRFSAERTGGSVSTLTIQRTQQEDSAVYLCASSTTASSGIYEQYFGPGTRLTVT.

The chain recombines TRBV5-1 with TRBJ2-3; D tentatively reads TRBD1 or TRBD2 (5 bases each). Germline V gives CDR1 SGHRS, CDR2 YFSETQ. The CDR3 extends over 15 amino acids. The V end lost 0 bases, the J end lost 2 bases, and 10 bases lay between the germline ends. DNA of the CDR3: TGCGCCAGCAGCTTGGCCTTGGGGGTCACAGATACGCAGTATTTT. Its protein product is CASSLALGVTDTQYF.

This chain connects TRBV28 to TRBJ2-7, with 11 bases matching TRBD2. The V segment lost 9 bases and the J segment 6 bases; nucleotides outside the gene matches: 4. Germline V gene lookup returns CDR1 MDHEN and CDR2 SYDVKM. This CDR3 is built from 12 residues. The CDR3 DNA is TGTGCCAGTAGCGGGAGGGTCGGCGAGCAGTACTTC. Encoded protein: CASSGRVGEQYF.

This clonotype turned up a few times. The chain couples TRBV7-9 to TRBJ2-1, with D unresolved. CDR1 SEHNR and CDR2 FQNEAQ come from the germline V gene (reference sequence). The V end was cut by 2 bases, the J end by 10 bases, with 18 bases between. The CDR3 is 15 residues long. DNA for the CDR3: TGTGCCAGCAGCTTAATAGGCCCCCGGCAAGGCGAGCAGTTCTTC. Translating it yields CASSLIGPRQGEQFF.

This clonotype was counted only a few times. The gene calls are TRBV5-5 and TRBJ1-5, with 8 bases aligning to TRBD1. The CDR3 is 15 amino acids. Trimming removed 3 bases from V and 6 bases from J; junction bases left unmatched: 8. Germline-derived CDR1 and CDR2 are SGHKS and YYEKEE (reference sequence). CDR3 protein: CASSWTGNEGQPQHF. Here the CDR3 DNA reads TGTGCCAGCAGCTGGACAGGGAATGAGGGTCAGCCCCAGCATTTT.

The chain is built from TRBV5-1 and TRBJ1-1, with 8 bases identical to TRBD1. J gave up 1 base and V 5 bases, and 4 bases lay outside the gene matches. The CDR3 is 14 residues long. CDR1 and CDR2 from the germline V gene are SGHRS and YFSETQ. This chain's CDR3 is CASRQGAENTEAFF. CDR3 coding DNA: TGCGCCAGCAGGCAGGGGGCGGAGAACACTGAAGCTTTCTTT.

A single count supports this clonotype. The chain is built from TRBV10-3 and TRBJ1-5, with 8 bases that match TRBD1. V lost 5 bases, J lost 6 bases, and 9 bases stayed unmatched. CDR3 length equals 15 residues. Germline V CDR1 and CDR2: ENHRY, SYGVKD. The CDR3 sequence: CAISMTGEKGQPQHF. CDR3 sequence (DNA): TGTGCCATCAGTATGACAGGGGAAAAGGGTCAGCCCCAGCATTTT.

The sample holds a few counts of this clonotype. This chain joins TRBV11-3 and TRBJ2-7; TRBD1 is a possible D gene (6 bases). CDR3 size: 12 residues. The germline V gene has CDR1 SGHNT and CDR2 YENEEA. V lost 5 bases and J lost 6, with 11 bases in between. The CDR3 spells CASSVTGFEQYF. The CDR3 DNA sequence: TGTGCCAGCAGCGTAACAGGGTTCGAGCAGTACTTC.

The chain employs TRBV28 and TRBJ2-2, with no clear D. Germline CDR1 is MDHEN and CDR2 is SYDVKM. This CDR3 has 13 amino acids. With 9 bases removed from V and 5 bases from J, the gap between germline ends came to 13 bases. The CDR3 bases are TGTGCCAGTCATCGCGGCGATACCGGGGAGCTGTTTTTT. Protein product: CASHRGDTGELFF.

The chain has TRBV28 and TRBJ2-7; a weak D match, TRBD2 (5 bases). V was pared by 3 bases and J by 3 bases, with 12 bases between. Looked up from germline, CDR1 is MDHEN and CDR2 is SYDVKM. The CDR3 runs 14 residues. The CDR3 loop is CASSLVGEDYEQYF. The CDR3 DNA sequence: TGTGCCAGCAGTTTGGTGGGAGAAGACTACGAGCAGTACTTC.

This clonotype showed up just a few times. The chain is built from TRBV20-1 and TRBJ1-5, with TRBD1 as a possible D gene (6 bases). The CDR3 contains 14 residues. With 0 bases removed from V and 3 bases from J, the gap between germline ends came to 9 bases. Germline assignment: CDR1 DFQATT and CDR2 SNEGSKA (reference sequence). The DNA of the CDR3 is TGCAGTGCTAGAGAGGGGGACACCAATCAGCCCCAGCATTTT. This translates into CSAREGDTNQPQHF.

This clonotype was seen only a few times. J is TRBJ1-2 and V is TRBV5-1; possibly TRBD1 for D (5 bases). The CDR3 totals 15 residues. The germline CDR1 and CDR2 sequences are SGHRS and YFSETQ. Trimming cost V 0 bases and J 4 bases, with 13 bases left between them. In DNA form, the CDR3 reads TGCGCCAGCAGCTTGGCCGGGGACGGAGGCTATGGCTACACCTTC. This gives the protein CASSLAGDGGYGYTF.

This clonotype occurred a few times. The chain links TRBV5-1 to TRBJ2-7; maybe TRBD2 (5 bases). The CDR3 contains 12 residues. V was pared by 2 bases and J by 6 bases, with 9 bases between. CDR1 and CDR2 (germline): SGHRS, YFSETQ. The CDR3 DNA is TGCGCCAGCAGCTTTGCGGGCTCCGAGCAGTACTTC. It is translated as CASSFAGSEQYF.